This T cell receptor beta chain was sequenced during a study of cytomegalovirus exposure and HLA in healthy donors. Study summary: Previous work identified 90 million to 130 million unique TCR beta sequences from around 180 million T cells.

Both 60 Vbeta primers and 13 Jbeta primers went into the PCR. The method was immunoSEQ multiplex PCR; TCRdb's version includes in-frame clones alone and lacks a portion of them. The sample holds approximately 160,000 clones; 78% are singletons and the top ten take 13%. The germline V gene encodes CDR1 MRHNA and CDR2 SNTAGT. V lost 5 bases to trimming and J lost 1 base; unmatched junction nucleotides: 2. CDR3 length: 15 amino acids. Broader study findings: Analyzed later, association rates of TCRs varied across HLA loci, with DRB1 most and HLA-C fewest.

On this clone itself: No antigen is known for it.

V gene TRBV6-4 combines with J gene TRBJ2-1, with 10 bases lining up with TRBD2. Sequenced sample: PBMCs. This receptor was obtained from a woman aged 45-65 years in good health and CMV-seropositive. Here the CDR3 reads CASSLSGGSYNEQFF. CDR3 DNA sequence: TGTGCCAGCAGTCTTAGCGGGGGGTCCTACAATGAGCAGTTCTTC.